This record concerns one T cell receptor (beta chain) sequence. Its antigen is still unknown. No much larger clone exists at a distance of one base, and base qualities are not known. These data are taken from a study of neurological immune-mediated disorders (dated by TCRdb to about 2019). With regard to the full study: Among the approximately 35 multiple sclerosis patients, approximately 30 had relapsing-remitting MS and 3 had secondary progressive MS. The approximately 110 TCR-beta libraries covered PBMC samples along with longitudinal samples, technical triplicates, and paired sorted CD4+ and CD8+ T-cell subsets. Peripheral blood TCR-beta repertoires from patients with HTLV-I-associated myelopathy (HAM/TSP), patients with multiple sclerosis, and healthy controls were compared in the study using UMI-based sequencing. The cohort included some 66 subjects: roughly 15 with HAM/TSP, around 34 with multiple sclerosis, and around 20 healthy controls. What the authors observed across the whole study: TCR clonal expansion was highest in HAM/TSP patients and lowest in MS patients, with MS patients falling below even healthy controls. Repertoires from 18 of 34 MS patients were grouped by phylogenetic analysis into a cluster of related CDR3 sequences, suggesting a possible repertoire-level signature. Across subjects, expanded clones never shared an identical CDR3 amino acid sequence, which suggests that the TCR-beta repertoires in every group were private. The MS cluster was not associated with any clinical or MRI features, and the authors stated that larger cohorts are needed.

The CDR3 measures 15 amino acids from cysteine to phenylalanine. Kept here is only the CDR3 DNA, which spans 45 bases and is read in frame from base 1. CDR1 and CDR2 were assigned from the germline V gene as MNHEY and SVGEGT. At the junction V is shortened by 5 bases and J by 5 bases; bases outside the gene matches: 12. cDNA was synthesized by template-switch 5'RACE using a primer with a 10-nucleotide random unique molecular identifier that tagged each TCR transcript. Every sequencing run yielded over 170 million TCR-beta sequences covering 15-18 subjects. Total RNA was extracted with the RNeasy kit. Using the KAPA Real-time Library Amplification kit, TCR-beta VDJ regions were amplified with primers for the TCR constant region and the 5'RACE anchor. A first PCR added sample indexes and Illumina adaptors, after which a second PCR increased the library yield. After Ampure bead purification, the roughly 650 bp TCR product was size-selected on a 2% E-gel SizeSelection system. Library quality was checked on a Bioanalyzer, concentration was measured with Qubit, and libraries were quantified with the Kapa Library Quantification kit before pooling. An Illumina HiSeq 2500 sequenced the libraries paired-end 2 x 150 bp. To increase sequence diversity, about 23-30% phiX was spiked into each library pool. The authors' analysis ran thus. The UMI-based MiGEC pipeline processed quality-filtered reads and removed over 75% of raw TCR sequences during error correction. IMGT germline references were used for alignment of VDJ genes, and clonotypes were defined by a unique CDR3 amino acid sequence together with V-J genes. Clonal expansion, Shannon diversity and CDR3 relatedness (CalcPairwiseDistances, ClusterSamples) were evaluated with VDJtools, and phylogenetic trees were built with CLCbio workbench. Using coefficient-of-variation modelling across technical triplicates, the study counted a clone as expanded if it had at least 8 unique UMIs. TCRdb reworked the public reads: Q25 trimming with fastp, MiXCR clone assembly, productive beta chains retained. Rows merge per CDR3 protein into single entries with the most common DNA and genes. TCRdb, not the authors, supplied the V and J calls. The sample table records 110,000 or so distinct CDR3 sequences; around 3% of these occur just once. Of the sample, roughly 1.3% is held by the ten largest clones.

For the unsorted PBMC libraries, 2 million PBMCs were stored in RNAlater at -80 degrees C until RNA extraction and were used to generate the libraries. The multiple sclerosis patients were enrolled in a US clinical protocol that used magnetic resonance imaging to evaluate disease progression. Peripheral blood was subjected to Ficoll-Hypaque density gradient centrifugation to isolate PBMCs, which were then cryopreserved in liquid nitrogen. The sample comprised PBMCs. The receptor comes from a woman younger than 45 with multiple sclerosis. The receptor chain draws on TRBV6-2 or TRBV6-3 and TRBJ2-7; TRBD2 lines up with 7 middle nucleotides. This receptor carries the CDR3 CASSNPGLAVHEQYF. The nucleotide sequence reads TGTGCCAGCAGTAACCCGGGGCTAGCGGTTCACGAGCAGTACTTC.